The rows below give T cell receptor beta chains drawn from one sample of a study of cytomegalovirus exposure and HLA in healthy donors. Method: immunoSEQ multiplex PCR; TCRdb's copy keeps in-frame clones and lacks some. In the table there are around 150,000 clones, roughly four fifths of which are singletons. The sequenced sample was PBMCs. The receptors originated from a man aged 25 to 40 in good health and CMV-seropositive. The CDR3 runs from the conserved cysteine through the conserved F or W. The D gene is left open where the match is weak. Expanded clones are given a class, and other clones once, few, many or no size at all.

TRBD2	once	TRBV11-2	TRBJ2-3	TGTGCCAGCAGCTTATGGAGCGGGAGAGTCGCAGATACGCAGTATTTT	CASSLWSGRVADTQYF
NA	few	TRBV25-1	TRBJ1-2	TGTGCCAGCTCGGAGGGAAGTTATGGCTACACCTTC	CASSEGSYGYTF
TRBD2	few	TRBV2	TRBJ2-2	TGTGCCAGCAGTGGATGGACTAGCGGGAGTATCACCGGGGAGCTGTTTTTT	CASSGWTSGSITGELFF
TRBD1	NA	TRBV6-6	TRBJ1-2	TGTGCCAGCAGTAGTTTGGGACAGGGGAGCGGCTACACCTTC	CASSSLGQGSGYTF
NA	NA	TRBV18	TRBJ2-7	TGTGCCAGCTCACCACCGGGCAGGTACGAGCAGTACTTC	CASSPPGRYEQYF
TRBD1	NA	TRBV6-5	TRBJ1-1	TGTGCCAGCAGTTCGACAGGGCGCGCTTTCTTT	CASSSTGRAFF
TRBD1	NA	TRBV9	TRBJ2-1	TGTGCCAGCAGCGTCCGGGACAGGGGGCCTAGGGAGCAGTTCTTC	CASSVRDRGPREQFF
NA	NA	TRBV6-6	TRBJ2-7	TGTGCCAGCAGTTACGGGCAGACCTACGAGCAGTACTTC	CASSYGQTYEQYF
NA	NA	TRBV7-3	TRBJ2-1	TGTGCCAGCAGCCCCAGACGACTCAGTGAGCAGTTCTTC	CASSPRRLSEQFF
TRBD2	NA	TRBV7-9	TRBJ2-3	TGTGCCAGCAGCTCCAGCGGGGGGGGAGATACGCAGTATTTT	CASSSSGGGDTQYF
NA	NA	TRBV2	TRBJ2-6	TGTGCCAGCAGTGGTCGCGCCTCTGGGGCCAACGTCCTGACTTTC	CASSGRASGANVLTF
NA	NA	TRBV7-6	TRBJ2-3	TGTGCCAGCAGCGATTACAGGGCAGATACGCAGTATTTT	CASSDYRADTQYF
TRBD1	NA	TRBV19	TRBJ1-2	TGTGCCAGTAGTACCCGGGACAGCGTCTATGGCTACACCTTC	CASSTRDSVYGYTF
NA	once	TRBV7-9	TRBJ2-5	TGTGCCAGCAGCCATCCGGTCGAAGAGACCCAGTACTTC	CASSHPVEETQYF
NA	NA	TRBV30	TRBJ1-2	TGTGCTTTTAGGCGGGGGAACGGCTACACCTTC	CAFRRGNGYTF
TRBD2	NA	TRBV5-1	TRBJ2-6	TGCGCCAGCAGCTTGGTCGTTAGCGGGAGGGCGCGTGGGGCCAACGTCCTGACTTTC	CASSLVVSGRARGANVLTF
TRBD1	NA	TRBV6-1	TRBJ2-7	TGTGCCAGCACCGGCGCGGGCAGGGGGCCCTACGAGCAGTACTTC	CASTGAGRGPYEQYF
TRBD2	NA	TRBV9	TRBJ2-2	TGTGCCAGCAGCGCTCCGGGACTAGCGGGTCCCGGAGGGGAGCTGTTTTTT	CASSAPGLAGPGGELFF
NA	NA	TRBV4-1	TRBJ1-1	TGCGCCAGCAGCCCCCGGACAGCCCTGTGGACTTTCTTT	CASSPRTALWTFF
TRBD1	NA	TRBV5-1	TRBJ1-2	TGCGCCAGCAGCTTGGTCCCGGGACAGGGGCTCGGGGGCTACACCTTC	CASSLVPGQGLGGYTF
NA	NA	TRBV7-9	TRBJ1-2	TGTGCCAGCAGTCGAACAGGGTCTTCAGGGGGCTACACCTTC	CASSRTGSSGGYTF
NA	NA	TRBV25-1	TRBJ1-1	TGTGCCAGCAGTGAATTCGGGACTCAATTCAACACTGAAGCTTTCTTT	CASSEFGTQFNTEAFF
TRBD2	NA	TRBV6-4	TRBJ2-2	TGTGCCAGCAGTGAGCGGGAGGGCCTCGGGGAGCTGTTTTTT	CASSEREGLGELFF
TRBD1	NA	TRBV2	TRBJ1-2	TGTGCCAGCGGGCGATTGGACAGGGGCGCTAACTATGGCTACACCTTC	CASGRLDRGANYGYTF
NA	NA	TRBV5-1	TRBJ1-4	TGCGCCAGCAGCTTGGGACAGCCAAGGAATGAAAAACTGTTTTTT	CASSLGQPRNEKLFF
TRBD2	NA	TRBV27	TRBJ2-7	TGTGCCAGCAGAACCCGGGGGGGTTCCTACGAGCAGTACTTC	CASRTRGGSYEQYF